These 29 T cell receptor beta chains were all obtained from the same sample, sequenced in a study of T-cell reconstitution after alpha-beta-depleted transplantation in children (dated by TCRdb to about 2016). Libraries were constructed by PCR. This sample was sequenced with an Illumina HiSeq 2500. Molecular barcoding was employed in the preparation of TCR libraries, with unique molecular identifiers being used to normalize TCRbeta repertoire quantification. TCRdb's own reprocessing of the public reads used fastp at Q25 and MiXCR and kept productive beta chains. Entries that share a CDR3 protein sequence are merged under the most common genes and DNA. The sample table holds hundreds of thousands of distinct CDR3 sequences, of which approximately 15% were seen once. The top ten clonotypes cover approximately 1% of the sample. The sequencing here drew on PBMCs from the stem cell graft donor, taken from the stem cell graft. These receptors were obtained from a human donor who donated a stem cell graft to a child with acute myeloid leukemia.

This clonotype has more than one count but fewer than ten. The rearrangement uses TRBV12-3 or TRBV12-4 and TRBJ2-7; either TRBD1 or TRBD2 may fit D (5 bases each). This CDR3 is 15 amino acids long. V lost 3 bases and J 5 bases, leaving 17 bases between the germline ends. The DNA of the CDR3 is TGTGCCAGCAGTTTGTACGGGACGGGTTCCAACGAGCAGTACTTC. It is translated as CASSLYGTGSNEQYF.

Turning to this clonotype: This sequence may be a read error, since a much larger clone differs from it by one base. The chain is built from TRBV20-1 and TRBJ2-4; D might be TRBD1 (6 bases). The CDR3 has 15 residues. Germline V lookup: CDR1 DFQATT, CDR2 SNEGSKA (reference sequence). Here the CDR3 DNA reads TGCGGTGCTAGGGGTTGGCTGCAGGGGCTAAACATTCAGTACTTC. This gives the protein CGARGWLQGLNIQYF.

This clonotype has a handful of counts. In nucleotides, the CDR3 is TGTGCCACGAGTAGGGGGAATTCACCCCTCCACTTT. Protein sequence: CATSRGNSPLHF. The chain employs TRBV24-1 and TRBJ1-6; weak D call: TRBD1 (6 bases). V lost 10 bases and J lost 7, with 10 bases in between. The CDR3 has 12 amino acids. Germline V gene sequence: CDR1 KGHDR, CDR2 SFDVKD.

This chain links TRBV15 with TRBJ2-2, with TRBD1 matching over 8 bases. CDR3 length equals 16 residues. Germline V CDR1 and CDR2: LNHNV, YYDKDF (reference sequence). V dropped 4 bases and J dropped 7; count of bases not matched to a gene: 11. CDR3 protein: CATSIQPRRGLGELFF. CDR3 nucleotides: TGTGCCACCAGCATCCAACCTCGCAGGGGGCTCGGGGAGCTGTTTTTT.

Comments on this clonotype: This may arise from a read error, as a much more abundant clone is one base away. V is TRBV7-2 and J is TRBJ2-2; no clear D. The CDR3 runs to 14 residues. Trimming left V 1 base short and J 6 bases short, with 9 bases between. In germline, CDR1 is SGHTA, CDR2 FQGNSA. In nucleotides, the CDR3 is TGTGCCAGCAGCTTAGGAACAGTGGCCGGGGAGCTGTTTTTT. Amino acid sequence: CASSLGTVAGELFF. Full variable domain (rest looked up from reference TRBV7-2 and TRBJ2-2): GAGVSQSPSNKVTEKGKDVELRCDPISGHTALYWYRQSLGQGLEFLIYFQGNSAPDKSGLPSDRFSAERTGGSVSTLTIQRTQQEDSAVYLCASSLGTVAGELFFGEGSRLTVL.

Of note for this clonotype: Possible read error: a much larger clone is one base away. CDR3 protein: CASSQGGSSQSQHF. For the CDR3, the DNA is TGTGCCAGCAGCCAAGGGGGGTCGAGTCAGTCCCAGCATTTT. The gene calls are TRBV7-2 and TRBJ1-5, with D maybe TRBD1 (6 bases). Germline V gives CDR1 SGHTA, CDR2 FQGNSA. There are 14 residues in the CDR3. The whole variable domain, filled in from reference TRBV7-2 and TRBJ1-5, reads GAGVSQSPSNKVTEKGKDVELRCDPISGHTALYWYRQSLGQGLEFLIYFQGNSAPDKSGLPSDRFSAERTGGSVSTLTIQRTQQEDSAVYLCASSQGGSSQSQHFGDGTRLSIL.

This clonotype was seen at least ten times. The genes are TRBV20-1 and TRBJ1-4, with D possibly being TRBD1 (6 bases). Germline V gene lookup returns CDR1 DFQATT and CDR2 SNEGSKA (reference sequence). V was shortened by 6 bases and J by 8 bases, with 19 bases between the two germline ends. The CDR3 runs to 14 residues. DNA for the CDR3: TGCAGTGCACGTGACAGGAAAGTGTCGGAAAAACTGTTTTTT. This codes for CSARDRKVSEKLFF.

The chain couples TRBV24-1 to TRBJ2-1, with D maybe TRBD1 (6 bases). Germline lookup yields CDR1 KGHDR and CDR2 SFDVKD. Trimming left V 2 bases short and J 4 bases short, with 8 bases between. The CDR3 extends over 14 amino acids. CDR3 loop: CATSDSDSYNEQFF. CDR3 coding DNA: TGTGCCACCAGTGATTCGGACAGTTACAATGAGCAGTTCTTC.

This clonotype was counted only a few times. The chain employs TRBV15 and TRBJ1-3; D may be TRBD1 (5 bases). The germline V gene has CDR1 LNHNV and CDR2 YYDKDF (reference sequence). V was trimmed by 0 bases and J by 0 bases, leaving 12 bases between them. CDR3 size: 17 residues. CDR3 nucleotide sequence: TGTGCCACCAGCAGAGATGGGGCCATTAGCTCTGGAAACACCATATATTTT. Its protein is CATSRDGAISSGNTIYF.

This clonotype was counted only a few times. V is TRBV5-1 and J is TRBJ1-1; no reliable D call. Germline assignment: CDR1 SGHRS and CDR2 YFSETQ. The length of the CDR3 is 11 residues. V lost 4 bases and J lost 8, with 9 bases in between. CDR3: CASSNSLEAFF. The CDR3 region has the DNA TGCGCCAGCAGCAACTCTCTCGAAGCTTTCTTT.

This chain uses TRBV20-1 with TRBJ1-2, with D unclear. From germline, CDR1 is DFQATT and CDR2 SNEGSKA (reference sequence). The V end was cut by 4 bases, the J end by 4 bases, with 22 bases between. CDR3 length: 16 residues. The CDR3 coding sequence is TGCAGTGCTAAAAATAGCGCCGTCGGAGAAGGCTATGGCTACACCTTC. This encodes CSAKNSAVGEGYGYTF.

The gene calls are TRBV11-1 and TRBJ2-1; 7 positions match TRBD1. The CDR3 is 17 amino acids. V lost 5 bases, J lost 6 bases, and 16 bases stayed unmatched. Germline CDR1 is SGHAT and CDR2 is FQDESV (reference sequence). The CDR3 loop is CASSPRGGRVVGNEQFF. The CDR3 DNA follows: TGTGCCAGCAGCCCTCGAGGGGGCAGGGTGGTCGGCAATGAGCAGTTCTTC.

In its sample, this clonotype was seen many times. CDR3 residues: CASSLGGVGSPLHF. The CDR3 coding sequence is TGTGCCAGCAGTTTAGGGGGAGTAGGATCACCCCTCCACTTT. The chain is built from TRBV27 and TRBJ1-6, with D possibly matching TRBD1 (5 bases). Per germline, CDR1 MNHEY and CDR2 SMNVEV (reference sequence). V was cut by 2 bases and J by 10 bases, with 12 bases left in between. The CDR3 is made up of 14 amino acids.

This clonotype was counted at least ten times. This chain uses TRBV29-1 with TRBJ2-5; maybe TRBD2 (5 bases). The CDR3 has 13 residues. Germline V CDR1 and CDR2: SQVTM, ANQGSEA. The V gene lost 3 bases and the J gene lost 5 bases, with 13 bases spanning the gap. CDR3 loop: CSVDPTERETQYF. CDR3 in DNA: TGCAGCGTTGATCCGACCGAGCGGGAGACCCAGTACTTC.

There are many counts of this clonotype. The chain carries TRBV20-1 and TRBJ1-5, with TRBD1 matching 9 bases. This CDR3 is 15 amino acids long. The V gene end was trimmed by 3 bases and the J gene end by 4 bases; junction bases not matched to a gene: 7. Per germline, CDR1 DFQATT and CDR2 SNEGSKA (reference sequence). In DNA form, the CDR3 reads TGCAGTGCTAGTCCCGGGACAGGGTTTAATCAGCCCCAGCATTTT. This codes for CSASPGTGFNQPQHF.

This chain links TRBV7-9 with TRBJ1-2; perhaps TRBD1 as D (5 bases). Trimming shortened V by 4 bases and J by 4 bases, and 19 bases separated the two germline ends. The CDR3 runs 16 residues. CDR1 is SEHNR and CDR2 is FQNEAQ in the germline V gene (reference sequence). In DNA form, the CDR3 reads TGTGCCAGCAGCTCGCCCACATCGGGACGGCCCTATGGCTACACCTTC. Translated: CASSSPTSGRPYGYTF.

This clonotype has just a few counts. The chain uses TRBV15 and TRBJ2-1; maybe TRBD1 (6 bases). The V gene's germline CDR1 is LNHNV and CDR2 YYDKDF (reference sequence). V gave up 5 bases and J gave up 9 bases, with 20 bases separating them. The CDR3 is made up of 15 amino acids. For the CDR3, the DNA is TGTGCCACCAGCCGGTTAGCCCAGGGGTCGGGTGAGCAGTTCTTC. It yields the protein CATSRLAQGSGEQFF.

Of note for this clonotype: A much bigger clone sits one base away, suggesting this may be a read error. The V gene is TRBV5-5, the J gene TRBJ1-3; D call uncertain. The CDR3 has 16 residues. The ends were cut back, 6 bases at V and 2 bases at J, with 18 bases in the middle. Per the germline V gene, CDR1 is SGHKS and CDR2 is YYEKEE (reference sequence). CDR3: CASTLQPGTTGNTIYF. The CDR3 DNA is TGTGCCAGCACGCTCCAACCGGGCACCACTGGAAACACCATATATTTT.

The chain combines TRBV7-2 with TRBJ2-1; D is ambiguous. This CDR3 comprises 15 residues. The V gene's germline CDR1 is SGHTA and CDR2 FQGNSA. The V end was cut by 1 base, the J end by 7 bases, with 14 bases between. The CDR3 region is CASSLESAEGNEQFF. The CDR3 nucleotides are TGTGCCAGCAGCTTAGAGTCGGCGGAAGGGAATGAGCAGTTCTTC. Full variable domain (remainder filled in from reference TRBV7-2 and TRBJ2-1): GAGVSQSPSNKVTEKGKDVELRCDPISGHTALYWYRQSLGQGLEFLIYFQGNSAPDKSGLPSDRFSAERTGGSVSTLTIQRTQQEDSAVYLCASSLESAEGNEQFFGPGTRLTVL.

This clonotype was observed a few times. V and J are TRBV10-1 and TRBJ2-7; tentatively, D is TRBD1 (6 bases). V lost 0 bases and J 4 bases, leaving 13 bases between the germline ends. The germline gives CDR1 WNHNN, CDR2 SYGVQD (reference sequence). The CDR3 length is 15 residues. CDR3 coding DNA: TGCGCCAGCAGTGAGTCGGGCAGGGGCAGGTACGAGCAGTACTTC. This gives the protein CASSESGRGRYEQYF.

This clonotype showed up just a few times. The CDR3 here is CASSDGRLDTPQHF. CDR3 nucleotide sequence: TGTGCCAGCAGTGACGGGAGGCTGGATACGCCCCAGCATTTT. The rearrangement links TRBV6-2 or TRBV6-3 to TRBJ1-5; D unresolved. The CDR3 runs to 14 residues. V lost 5 bases and J 9 bases, leaving 17 bases between the germline ends. Germline V gene data show CDR1 as MNHEY and CDR2 as SVGEGT.

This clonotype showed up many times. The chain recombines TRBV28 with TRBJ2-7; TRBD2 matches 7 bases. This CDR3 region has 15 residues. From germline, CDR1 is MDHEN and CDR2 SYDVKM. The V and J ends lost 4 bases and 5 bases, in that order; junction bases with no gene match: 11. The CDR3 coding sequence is TGTGCCAGCAGTTCCGCCCCCCAGGGAGGGAACGAGCAGTACGTC. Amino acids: CASSSAPQGGNEQYV.

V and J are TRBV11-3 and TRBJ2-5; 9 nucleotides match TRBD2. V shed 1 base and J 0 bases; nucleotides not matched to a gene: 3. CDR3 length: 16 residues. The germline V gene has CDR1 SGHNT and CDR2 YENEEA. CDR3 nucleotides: TGTGCCAGCAGCTTAGGAGCGGGGGGCAACCAAGAGACCCAGTACTTC. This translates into CASSLGAGGNQETQYF.

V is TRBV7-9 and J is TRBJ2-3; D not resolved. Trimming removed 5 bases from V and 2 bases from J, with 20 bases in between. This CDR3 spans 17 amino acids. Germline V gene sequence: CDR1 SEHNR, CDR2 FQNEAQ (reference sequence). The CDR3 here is CASSARRPLENTDTQYF. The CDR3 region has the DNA TGTGCCAGCAGCGCCAGGAGACCTTTAGAAAACACAGATACGCAGTATTTT.

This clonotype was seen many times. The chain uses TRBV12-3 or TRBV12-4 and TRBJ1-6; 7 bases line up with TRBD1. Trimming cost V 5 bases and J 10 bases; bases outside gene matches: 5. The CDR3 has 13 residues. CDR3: CASSTGVESPLHF. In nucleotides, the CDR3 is TGTGCCAGCAGTACAGGGGTCGAATCACCCCTCCACTTT.

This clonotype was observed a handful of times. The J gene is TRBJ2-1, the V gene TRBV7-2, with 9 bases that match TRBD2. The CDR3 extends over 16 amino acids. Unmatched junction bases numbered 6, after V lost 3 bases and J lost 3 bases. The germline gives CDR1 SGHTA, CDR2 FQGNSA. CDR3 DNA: TGTGCCAGCAGCTTCGTAGCGGGGGAGAACTACAATGAGCAGTTCTTC. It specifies CASSFVAGENYNEQFF.

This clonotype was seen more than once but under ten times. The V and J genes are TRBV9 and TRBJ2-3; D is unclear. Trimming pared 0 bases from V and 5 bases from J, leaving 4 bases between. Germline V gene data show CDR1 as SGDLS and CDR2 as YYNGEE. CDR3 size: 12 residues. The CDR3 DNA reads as TGTGCCAGCAGCGTAGAAGTAGATACGCAGTATTTT. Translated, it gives CASSVEVDTQYF. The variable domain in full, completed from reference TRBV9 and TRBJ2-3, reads DSGVTQTPKHLITATGQRVTLRCSPRSGDLSVYWYQQSLDQGLQFLIQYYNGEERAKGNILERFSAQQFPDLHSELNLSSLELGDSALYFCASSVEVDTQYFGPGTRLTVL.

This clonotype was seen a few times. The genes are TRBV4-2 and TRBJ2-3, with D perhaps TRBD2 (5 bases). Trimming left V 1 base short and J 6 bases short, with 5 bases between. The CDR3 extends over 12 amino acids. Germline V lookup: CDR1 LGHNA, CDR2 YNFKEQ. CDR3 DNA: TGTGCCAGCAGCCAAGCGGGGGATACGCAGTATTTT. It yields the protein CASSQAGDTQYF.

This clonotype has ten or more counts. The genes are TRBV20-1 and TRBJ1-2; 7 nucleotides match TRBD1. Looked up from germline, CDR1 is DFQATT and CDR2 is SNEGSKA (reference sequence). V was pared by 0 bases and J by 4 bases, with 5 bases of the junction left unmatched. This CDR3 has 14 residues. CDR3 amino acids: CSARDSDRIYGYTF. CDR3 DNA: TGCAGTGCTAGAGATTCGGACAGGATCTATGGCTACACCTTC.